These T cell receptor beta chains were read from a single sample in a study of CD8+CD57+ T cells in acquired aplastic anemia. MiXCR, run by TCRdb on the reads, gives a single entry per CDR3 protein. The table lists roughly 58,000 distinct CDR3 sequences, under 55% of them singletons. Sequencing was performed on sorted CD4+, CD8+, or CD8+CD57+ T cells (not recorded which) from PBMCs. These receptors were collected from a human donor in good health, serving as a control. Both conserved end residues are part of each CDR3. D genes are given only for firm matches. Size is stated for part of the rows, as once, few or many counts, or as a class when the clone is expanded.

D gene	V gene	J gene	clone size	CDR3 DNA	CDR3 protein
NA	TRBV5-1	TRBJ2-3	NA	TGCGCCAGCAGCGTTGAACAAATGGTAGGCAGGGATACGCAGTATTTT	CASSVEQMVGRDTQYF
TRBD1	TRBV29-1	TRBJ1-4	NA	TGCAGCGGGAGGGGGCAGCTTAATGAAAAACTGTTTTTT	CSGRGQLNEKLFF
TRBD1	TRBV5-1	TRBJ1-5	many	TGCGCCAGCAGCACAGGAACAGGGGGCCCCAATCAGCCCCAGCATTTT	CASSTGTGGPNQPQHF
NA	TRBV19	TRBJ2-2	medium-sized	TGTGCCAGTACCCCAGTCGGTGGCGGGGAGCTGTTTTTT	CASTPVGGGELFF
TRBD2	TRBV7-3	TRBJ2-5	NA	TGTGCCAGCAGCTACTCCGGGACTAGTCAAGAGGCCCAGTACTTC	CASSYSGTSQEAQYF
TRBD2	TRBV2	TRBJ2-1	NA	TGTGCCAGCAGGCGGACTAGCGGGAGGTACAATGAGCAGTTCTTC	CASRRTSGRYNEQFF
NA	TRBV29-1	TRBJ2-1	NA	TGCAGCGTTGACGGGGCACAGGGATACAATGAGCAGTTCTTC	CSVDGAQGYNEQFF
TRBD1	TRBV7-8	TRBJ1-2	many	TGTGCCAGCAGCTTAGGATTCGGGACAGGGGTCTATGGCTACACCTTC	CASSLGFGTGVYGYTF
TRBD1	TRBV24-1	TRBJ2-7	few	TGTGCCACCAGTGTTCCGGGACAGCGATCCTACGAGCAGTACTTC	CATSVPGQRSYEQYF
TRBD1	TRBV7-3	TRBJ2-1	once	TGTGCCAGCAGCTTAAGTGGCGGGGACAGGGGAGCTGATGAGCAGTTCTTC	CASSLSGGDRGADEQFF
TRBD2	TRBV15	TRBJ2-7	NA	TGTGCCACCAGCAGATCCCCCTTCGGCGGGGGGATCTACGAGCAGTACTTC	CATSRSPFGGGIYEQYF
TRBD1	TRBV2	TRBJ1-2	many	TGTGCCAGCAGTGGACTTATTGTGACAGGGTTACGTTTGAGCTATGGCTACACCTTC	CASSGLIVTGLRLSYGYTF
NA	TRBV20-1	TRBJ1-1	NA	TGCAGTGCTAGAGAATCCGGGACACCGACTGAAGCTTTCTTT	CSARESGTPTEAFF
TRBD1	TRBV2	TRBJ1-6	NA	TGTGCCAGCAGTCCCACAGGGGGAGCGAATTCACCCCTCCACTTT	CASSPTGGANSPLHF
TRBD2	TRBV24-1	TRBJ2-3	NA	TGTGCCACCTCTAGCGGGGGGTCCACAGATACGCAGTATTTT	CATSSGGSTDTQYF
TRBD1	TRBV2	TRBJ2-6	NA	TGTGCCAGCAGCGCCGGACAGGGTGCTGGGGCCAACGTCCTGACTTTC	CASSAGQGAGANVLTF
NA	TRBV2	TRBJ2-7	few	TGTGCCAGCGCCCAGGCGGAAGGAGACGAGCAGTACTTC	CASAQAEGDEQYF
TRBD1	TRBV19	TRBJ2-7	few	TGTGCCAGTAGTATGGTTGAGACAGGGGGCGAGCAGTACTTC	CASSMVETGGEQYF
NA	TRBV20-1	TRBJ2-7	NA	TGCAGTGCTAGAGTCAGTGGTGGGGGACACCTCTACGAGCAGTACTTC	CSARVSGGGHLYEQYF
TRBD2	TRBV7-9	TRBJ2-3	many	TGTGCCAGCAGCTTAGCACTAGCGGGGATCACAGATACGCAGTATTTT	CASSLALAGITDTQYF
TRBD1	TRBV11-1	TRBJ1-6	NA	TGTGCCAGCAGCTCGCCGGACAGGGGAGCCTCACCCCTCCACTTT	CASSSPDRGASPLHF
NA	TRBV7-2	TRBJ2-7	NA	TGTGCCAGCAGCTTACTAGGTTACGAGCAGTACTTC	CASSLLGYEQYF
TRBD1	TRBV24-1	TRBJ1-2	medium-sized	TGTGCCACCAGTGACGGAGGGGGCGGGGATGGCTACACCTTC	CATSDGGGGDGYTF
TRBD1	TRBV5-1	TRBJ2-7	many	TGCGCCAGCAGCTGGGCGACAGGGGACTACGAGCAGTACTTC	CASSWATGDYEQYF
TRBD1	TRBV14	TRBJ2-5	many	TGTGCCAGCAGCCGAGTTTCCGGGACAGGCGTCCAAGAGACCCAGTACTTC	CASSRVSGTGVQETQYF
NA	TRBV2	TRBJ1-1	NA	TGTGCCAGCAGTGAGGGCTATGGCTACACTGAAGCTTTCTTT	CASSEGYGYTEAFF
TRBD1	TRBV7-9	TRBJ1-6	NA	TGTGCCAGTAGACAGGGGGGTTCACCCCTCCACTTT	CASRQGGSPLHF
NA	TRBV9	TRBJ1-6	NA	TGTGCCAGCACGGAGGGGACGCATTCACCCCTCCACTTT	CASTEGTHSPLHF
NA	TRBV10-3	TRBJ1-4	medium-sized	TGTGCCATCAGTTCCAGCTACGAGGAAAAACTGTTTTTT	CAISSSYEEKLFF
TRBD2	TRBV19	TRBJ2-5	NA	TGTGCCAGTCGGGGACTAGCGGGGGGGCACGAGACCCAGTACTTC	CASRGLAGGHETQYF
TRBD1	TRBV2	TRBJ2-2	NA	TGTGCCAGCAGCGGGACAGGGAGCGGGGAGCTGTTTTTT	CASSGTGSGELFF
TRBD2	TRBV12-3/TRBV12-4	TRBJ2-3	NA	TGTGCCAGCAGTACTAGCGGCGGGAGTGGGTACAATACGCAGTATTTT	CASSTSGGSGYNTQYF
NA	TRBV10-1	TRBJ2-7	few	TGCGCCAGCGGACGGCAACAGGGTAGGGACTGCCCCTACGAGCAGTACTTC	CASGRQQGRDCPYEQYF
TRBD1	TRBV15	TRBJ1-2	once	TGTGCCACCAGCACCCGACAGGGAAACTATGGCTACACCTTC	CATSTRQGNYGYTF
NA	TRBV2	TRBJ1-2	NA	TGTGCCAGCAGTGAAGCTGGGGGCAATAACTATGGCTACACCTTC	CASSEAGGNNYGYTF
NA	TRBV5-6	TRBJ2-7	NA	TGTGCCAGCAGCCGTGGGCTCGAGCAGTACTTC	CASSRGLEQYF
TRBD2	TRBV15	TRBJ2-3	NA	TGTGCCACCAGCAGGGGGCTAGCGGGAGCTGTCACAGATACGCAGTATTTT	CATSRGLAGAVTDTQYF
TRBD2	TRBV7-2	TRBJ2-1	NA	TGTGCCAGCAGCCGTAAAACTAGCGATGAGCAGTTCTTC	CASSRKTSDEQFF
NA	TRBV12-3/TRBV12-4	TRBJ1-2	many	TGTGCCAGCACCCATCTTAGGTTGGGCTATGGCTACACCTTC	CASTHLRLGYGYTF
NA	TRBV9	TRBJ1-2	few	TGTGCCAGCAGCGTAGGCCTCAGCGCGGGGGCCTATGGCTACACCTTC	CASSVGLSAGAYGYTF
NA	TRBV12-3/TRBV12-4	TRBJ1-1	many	TGTGCCAGCAGCCTAAGGGGACACCAATTCTTT	CASSLRGHQFF
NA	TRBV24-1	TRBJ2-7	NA	TGTGCCACCAGTGGCCCCTACGAGCAGTACTTC	CATSGPYEQYF